The entry that follows covers one TCR beta chain sequence. Its antigen remains unidentified. These data are taken from a study of OX40 agonist ivuxolimab in advanced cancers. Overall study context: Dose-escalation subjects each had hepatocellular carcinoma, melanoma, renal cell or head and neck cancer. Among those enrolled, mean age was about 58 years (range about 23 to 80) and 75% to 90% were male. Study-level findings and limits: Antigen targets of the expanded peripheral T cells went undetermined.

Data came from immunoSEQ multiplex PCR; TCRdb stores just in-frame clones and leaves some out. The table has more than 65,000 clones, about 81% seen once. V was pared by 4 bases and J by 3 bases, with 10 bases between. The CDR3 extends over 13 amino acids. The germline V gene has CDR1 SGHRS and CDR2 YFSETQ. Drawing of blood for sampling happened at baseline, at cycle 4 day 1, and at cycle 7 day 1. The sample consisted of CD4+ or CD8+ T cells sorted from blood, taken in a trial of the OX40 agonist ivuxolimab. The origin of this receptor is an adult with an advanced solid tumor such as melanoma, head and neck, liver or kidney cancer. This chain joins TRBV5-1 and TRBJ2-5, with D tentatively TRBD1 (6 bases). In DNA, the CDR3 is TGCGCCAGCAGCAGGCCAGGGGAAGAGACCCAGTACTTC. Translation: CASSRPGEETQYF.